One sample yielded the 20 T cell receptor beta chains listed below, sequenced in a study of T cells in Graves' hyperthyroidism and ophthalmopathy. RNA transcripts provided the source from which TCR beta CDR3 regions were amplified. The HTBI set primed first-round TCR CDR3 RT-PCR. TCRdb reprocessed the multiplex PCR reads via MiXCR and lists one record per CDR3 protein. Of fewer than 750,000 distinct CDR3 sequences listed, approximately 15% are singletons. The sequenced sample consisted of blood. These receptors all stem from a woman between 45 and 65 years old with Graves' ophthalmopathy.

The chain joins TRBV7-8 to TRBJ1-4; TRBD1 is a possible D gene (5 bases). The CDR3 is made up of 16 amino acids. Deletions cut 5 bases from V and 6 bases from J, with 19 bases between. The germline gives CDR1 SGHVS, CDR2 FQNEAQ. The CDR3 DNA reads TGTGCCAGCAGCCCCAGGACAACCCTTCCTTATGAAAAACTGTTTTTT. Protein product: CASSPRTTLPYEKLFF. The complete variable domain, with remaining parts taken from reference TRBV7-8 and TRBJ1-4, reads GAGVSQSPRYKVAKRGQDVALRCDPISGHVSLFWYQQALGQGPEFLTYFQNEAQLDKSGLPSDRFFAERPEGSVSTLKIQRTQQEDSAVYLCASSPRTTLPYEKLFFGSGTQLSVL.

This clonotype was recorded a few times. The CDR3 nucleotides read TGTGCCAGCAGTTTGGGAGGGGGTGGTATTCAGCCCCAGCATTTT. Translating it yields CASSLGGGGIQPQHF. This rearrangement joins TRBV27 to TRBJ1-5; D might be TRBD1 (6 bases). The CDR3 runs 15 residues. Germline values: CDR1 MNHEY, CDR2 SMNVEV (reference sequence). Trimming took off 3 bases at V and 6 bases at J, with 15 bases between the two ends.

This clonotype was observed many times. This rearrangement joins TRBV9 to TRBJ1-2, with D perhaps TRBD1 (5 bases). From germline, CDR1 is SGDLS and CDR2 YYNGEE. There are 16 residues in the CDR3. V lost 0 bases and J 5 bases, leaving 17 bases between the germline ends. The CDR3 spells CASSVDPGSYFYGYTF. The CDR3 coding sequence is TGTGCCAGCAGCGTAGACCCAGGGAGCTACTTTTATGGCTACACCTTC.

This chain links TRBV11-3 with TRBJ2-7, with TRBD1 matching 12 bases. This CDR3 is 15 amino acids long. J gave up 7 bases and V 4 bases, and 8 bases lay outside the gene matches. Germline values: CDR1 SGHNT, CDR2 YENEEA. CDR3 coding DNA: TGTGCCAGCAGCTCCCGGGACAGGGGGCGCCGGGAGCAGTACTTC. Translated: CASSSRDRGRREQYF.

This rearrangement joins TRBV28 to TRBJ1-3; no clear D. Deletions cut 2 bases from V and 1 base from J, with 12 bases between. The germline CDR1 and CDR2 sequences are MDHEN and SYDVKM. CDR3 length: 16 residues. CDR3 bases: TGTGCCAGCAGTTTAGTAGGGCCTTGGTCTGGAAACACCATATATTTT. Its protein product is CASSLVGPWSGNTIYF.

This clonotype was counted only a few times. The chain uses TRBV20-1 and TRBJ1-1; D is unclear. The V end was cut by 6 bases, the J end by 7 bases, with 15 bases between. The CDR3 runs 12 residues. Germline V CDR1 and CDR2: DFQATT, SNEGSKA (reference sequence). The CDR3 here is CSAAVRWNEAFF. DNA of the CDR3: TGCAGTGCAGCTGTTCGGTGGAATGAAGCTTTCTTT.

Comment on this clonotype: This could be a read error, since a much larger clone is one nucleotide away. This sequence joins TRBV27 and TRBJ2-7; 11 bases match TRBD2. The better agreement between TRBJ2-1 and the DNA end casts doubt on the J call. The germline V gene has CDR1 MNHEY and CDR2 SMNVEV (reference sequence). The CDR3 extends over 16 amino acids. The CDR3 coding sequence is TGTGCCAGCAGTTTAAAGCCTAGCGGGAGGTCCTACGAGCAGTTCTTC. Translating it yields CASSLKPSGRSYEQFF.

In its sample, this clonotype was seen many times. The chain has TRBV28 and TRBJ1-5, with D possibly matching TRBD1 (5 bases). Trimming took off 5 bases at V and 0 bases at J, with 17 bases between the two ends. The CDR3 totals 17 residues. Germline assignment: CDR1 MDHEN and CDR2 SYDVKM. DNA of the CDR3: TGTGCCAGCAGTCCCTACCGCCCAGGGCTTAGCAATCAGCCCCAGCATTTT. Protein sequence: CASSPYRPGLSNQPQHF.

The chain carries TRBV20-1 and TRBJ1-5; no definite D call. This CDR3 has 15 residues. V was clipped by 2 bases and J by 1 base, with 12 bases between them. Germline loops: CDR1 DFQATT, CDR2 SNEGSKA (reference sequence). The CDR3, as DNA: TGCAGTGCTAGAATCCGTACAGTAAGCAATCAGCCCCAGCATTTT. Amino acids: CSARIRTVSNQPQHF.

This clonotype was counted at least ten times. J is TRBJ2-1 and V is TRBV12-3 or TRBV12-4; 14 nucleotides align to TRBD2. The CDR3 contains 18 residues. Trimming at V came to 5 bases and at J to 3 bases, leaving 9 bases not matched to a gene. This CDR3 is CASSSPTSGRALYNEQFF. CDR3 DNA sequence: TGTGCCAGCAGTAGCCCGACTAGCGGGAGGGCCCTCTACAATGAGCAGTTCTTC.

In this sample, this clonotype turned up many times. The rearrangement links TRBV7-9 to TRBJ2-7; D unresolved. Germline values: CDR1 SEHNR, CDR2 FQNEAQ (reference sequence). The CDR3 length is 14 residues. V gave up 5 bases and J gave up 2 bases, with 13 bases separating them. The CDR3 here is CASSGLSGTYEQYF. CDR3 bases: TGTGCCAGCAGCGGTCTTAGTGGTACCTACGAGCAGTACTTC.

This clonotype occurred many times. J is TRBJ2-5 and V is TRBV13; D is uncertain. The CDR3 has 14 amino acids. CDR1 and CDR2 from the germline V gene are PRHDT and FYEKMQ (reference sequence). Trimming cost V 0 bases and J 5 bases, with 10 bases left between them. The CDR3 sequence is CASSLGLWGETQYF. The CDR3 DNA reads TGTGCCAGCAGCTTAGGCCTGTGGGGTGAGACCCAGTACTTC.

The chain combines TRBV3-1 with TRBJ2-1; 11 nucleotides match TRBD2. This CDR3 contains 16 residues. After removal of 3 bases from V and 3 bases from J, the junction contained 4 bases not matched to a gene. Germline V lookup: CDR1 LGHDT, CDR2 YNNKEL (reference sequence). The CDR3 DNA reads as TGTGCCAGCAGCCATCGGACTAGCGGGTACTACAATGAGCAGTTCTTC. It yields the protein CASSHRTSGYYNEQFF.

This clonotype was detected many times. Relative to the germline gene, one junction end is altered; a read error may explain this. The chain is built from TRBV6-6 and TRBJ1-4; D is unclear. Per germline, CDR1 MNHNY and CDR2 SVGAGI (reference sequence). The CDR3 spans 17 residues. The CDR3 coding sequence is TGTACCAGCAGTTACTCGACACCAGAAGCAACTAATGAAAAACTGTTTTTT. It specifies CTSSYSTPEATNEKLFF.

This clonotype was counted ten times or more. The V and J genes are TRBV20-1 and TRBJ2-3; TRBD1 aligns across 12 bases. Trimming at V came to 6 bases and at J to 1 base, leaving 8 bases not matched to a gene. The germline gives CDR1 DFQATT, CDR2 SNEGSKA (reference sequence). CDR3 length: 16 residues. CDR3 sequence (DNA): TGCAGTGCAGACGGGACAGGGGGCATGGGCACAGATACGCAGTATTTT. It translates to CSADGTGGMGTDTQYF.

Many counts were recorded for this clonotype. The V and J genes are TRBV30 and TRBJ2-1; 9 nucleotides line up with TRBD2. The ends lost 1 base at V and 0 bases at J; junction bases unmatched: 7. The CDR3 spans 17 residues. Germline V gives CDR1 GTSNPN, CDR2 SVGIG (reference sequence). CDR3: CAWSGGRASSSYNEQFF. In DNA, the CDR3 is TGTGCCTGGAGTGGCGGGAGGGCCTCGAGCTCCTACAATGAGCAGTTCTTC.

This clonotype was picked up many times. The chain couples TRBV6-1 to TRBJ1-2; D is possibly TRBD1 (6 bases). The length of the CDR3 is 13 residues. The V gene lost 6 bases and the J gene lost 2 bases, with 10 bases spanning the gap. Germline V gene data show CDR1 as MNHNS and CDR2 as SASEGT. The CDR3 loop reads CASRYGGNYGYTF. DNA for the CDR3: TGTGCCAGCAGATACGGGGGCAACTATGGCTACACCTTC.

This clonotype was counted at least ten times. The chain employs TRBV7-3 and TRBJ2-1, with D perhaps matching TRBD1 (5 bases). Trimming stripped 0 bases from V and 10 bases from J, with 10 bases between. CDR3 length: 13 amino acids. Per germline, CDR1 SGHTA and CDR2 FQGTGA. CDR3 region: CASSLTYTGEQFF. The CDR3 DNA is TGTGCCAGCAGCTTAACGTACACAGGCGAGCAGTTCTTC. Looking up the rest from reference TRBV7-3 and TRBJ2-1 gives the full variable domain: GAGVSQTPSNKVTEKGKYVELRCDPISGHTALYWYRQSLGQGPEFLIYFQGTGAADDSGLPNDRFFAVRPEGSVSTLKIQRTERGDSAVYLCASSLTYTGEQFFGPGTRLTVL.

This clonotype was observed at least ten times. The chain uses TRBV20-1 and TRBJ2-3; D is perhaps TRBD2 (7 bases). This CDR3 contains 17 residues. The V end lost 6 bases, the J end lost 0 bases, and 22 bases lay between the germline ends. Germline V gene data show CDR1 as DFQATT and CDR2 as SNEGSKA (reference sequence). Written as DNA, the CDR3 is TGCAGTGCGGGGGGGCGCGGAGGATTCGGGAGCACAGATACGCAGTATTTT. Amino acid sequence: CSAGGRGGFGSTDTQYF.

This clonotype was found a few times. The chain is built from TRBV20-1 and TRBJ2-3, with a tentative D call TRBD2 (5 bases). The CDR3 contains 15 residues. The germline CDR1 and CDR2 sequences are DFQATT and SNEGSKA (reference sequence). V was cut by 0 bases and J by 0 bases, with 10 bases left in between. The CDR3 region is CSARDWRVSTDTQYF. CDR3 DNA: TGCAGTGCTAGAGATTGGCGGGTTAGCACAGATACGCAGTATTTT.